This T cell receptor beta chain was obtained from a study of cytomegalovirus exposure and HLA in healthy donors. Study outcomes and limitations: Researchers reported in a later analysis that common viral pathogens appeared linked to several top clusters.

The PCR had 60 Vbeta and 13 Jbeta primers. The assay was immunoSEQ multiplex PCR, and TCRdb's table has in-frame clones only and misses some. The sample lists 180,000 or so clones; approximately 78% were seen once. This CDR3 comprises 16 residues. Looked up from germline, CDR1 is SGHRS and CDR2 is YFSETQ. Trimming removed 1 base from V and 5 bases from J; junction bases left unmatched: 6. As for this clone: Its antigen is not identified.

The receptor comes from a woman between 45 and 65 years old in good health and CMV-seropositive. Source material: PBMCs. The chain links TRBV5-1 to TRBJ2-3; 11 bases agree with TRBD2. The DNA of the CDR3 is TGCGCCAGCAGCTTGCAAGGGACTAGCGGTGGAGATACGCAGTATTTT. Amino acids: CASSLQGTSGGDTQYF.